The T cell receptor beta chain under discussion was sequenced for a study of cytomegalovirus exposure and HLA in healthy donors (dated by TCRdb to about 2017). Regarding the study in general: An earlier analysis of several hundred of the donors reported approximately 300 Gb of sequence data and 117 million unique TCR beta sequences from 150 million to 200 million T cells. Roughly 5 DR-DQ haplotypes were handled as single units for association and clustering because linkage in the cohort was strong. Of the 300 to 500 genotyped donors, 81% were placed in the genetic ancestry cluster associated with self-reported Caucasian donors. The number of donors typed differed by locus, with about 629-630 for A, B, C, DRB1 and DQB1, about 500 for DQA1, about 610 for DPA1, and some 470 for DPB1. In a later genetic analysis, genome-wide SNP genotypes for about three fifths of the 666 donors were used, and that subset was treated as a discovery cohort. An earlier analysis of several hundred of the donors used high-throughput TCR beta sequencing to judge whether each TCR beta V gene segment behaved as functional or pseudogenic. All discovery cohort repertoires had been generated on a single sequencing platform. Roughly 310 gigabases of sequencing data and approximately 93 million unique TCR sequences were included in an early release covering 550 to 650 HLA-typed donors. Along with the 666-subject first cohort, a separate validation cohort of around 110 different subjects was used. In the later analysis, no new phenotypic data were used to find candidate immune exposures; instead, reliance was placed on TCR beta sequences and their occurrence across donors. To predict cytomegalovirus infection status, the study brought together high-throughput TCR immunosequencing, statistical association of individual TCRs with disease status, and machine learning. A later analysis re-analyzed previously published TCR beta repertoires from about 600 donors and added high-resolution HLA genotyping to study TCR occurrence patterns. HLA typing included class I and class II loci at four-digit resolution. Donor age, sex, ethnicity and CMV serostatus were compiled together with the repertoire data. On average, roughly 250,000 unique TCR beta nucleotide sequences were sequenced per donor among about 400 genotyped donors of the cohort, with around 19% of those sequences being non-productive. The study aimed to test whether signatures of past pathogen exposure could be identified by cataloging public T cell receptors. The T cell repertoires of around 730 subjects were profiled by immunosequencing and related to cytomegalovirus serostatus.

The receptor library was made with the immunoSEQ multiplex PCR assay. A mixture of 60 forward primers for TCR Vbeta segments and 13 reverse primers for TCR Jbeta segments was used in the multiplex PCR. A multiplex PCR assay on genomic DNA amplified the CDR3 region of rearranged TCR beta genes. The Illumina HiSeq System was used to sequence the amplified TCR beta libraries as 87-base-pair reads. In the paper's pipeline: A later analysis tallied roughly 80 million unique TCR beta chains across the 700 or so repertoires, and about 12 million of those chains were shared by two or more donors. A nearest-neighbor algorithm error-corrected the raw reads and collapsed the reads into unique sequences, merging closely related sequences to remove PCR and sequencing errors. V, D and J gene segments were assigned by aligning CDR3 sequences to IMGT reference sequences. For a sequence to be retained, at least a six-nucleotide match to both a V gene segment and a J gene segment was required. A rearrangement was called productive if the CDR3 had no stop codons and remained in frame with V and J, and every other rearrangement was called non-productive. CDR3 was defined by IMGT convention, running from the second conserved V-encoded cysteine to the conserved J-encoded phenylalanine. The earlier analysis of about 560 of the donors excluded any sequence lacking an unambiguous match to a single V gene segment. In an earlier analysis of around 600 of the donors, V segments were called functional above 56.7% productive rearrangements and were called segregating when the between-donor standard deviation exceeded 5%. To diagnose cytomegalovirus status from the catalog of TCR beta chain sequences, a statistical classification framework was built. In a later analysis, TCR nucleotide sequences were compared against IMGT/GENE-DB human TR gene sequences so that V and J genes could be assigned. In a later analysis, CDR3 sequences and most-parsimonious VDJ recombination scenarios were assigned using the TCRdist pipeline. In a later analysis, each TCR beta chain was defined by its CDR3 amino acid sequence together with its V-gene family, and reads lacking a unique V-gene family were excluded. A later analysis removed several hundred highly shared, low-generation-probability nucleotide sequences to deal with suspected cross-contamination and a sequencing artifact. A later analysis calculated a clonal expansion index for each public chain from normalized within-repertoire ranks of inferred template counts. In a later analysis, generation probabilities were computed using a VDJ recombination model fitted to out-of-frame rearrangements, and the results were checked against IGoR. In a later analysis, hypergeometric tests were used to score TCR-TCR, TCR-HLA and TCR-CMV co-occurrence, with a repertoire-size bias correction applied to TCR pairs. In a later analysis, false discovery rates were estimated by permuting HLA or CMV assignments 20 times. In a later analysis, co-occurring TCRs were grouped using DBSCAN, and TCRdist sequence similarity was added for clustering within HLA-allele-positive subsets. Repertoires with fewer than 30,000 or more than 120,000 public chains, plus five repertoires with anomalous nucleotide sharing, were excluded from co-occurrence clustering. TCRdb retrieved this table from immuneACCESS and kept in-frame rearrangements only. Not all clones are present; in checked studies, unresolved V genes account for under half, and no reason is known for the remainder. V and J calls and clone size are given by that table; D and trimming were obtained from the DNA. Present in this sample are under 200,000 clones, about two thirds of which were seen just once. The top ten constitute 4% to 5.5% of the sample.

The research as a whole found: The study gave a list of about 160 TCR beta chains associated with cytomegalovirus. While some public TCRs were present in many individuals, most TCR sequences turned up only very rarely across donors. Correlated functional status among segregating V segments might be attributable to linkage disequilibrium, but an unknown experimental factor could not be ruled out. For the cohort, immune exposure information was limited to CMV serostatus. Several of the top co-occurrence clusters appeared to be linked to parvovirus B19, influenza, CMV and Epstein-Barr virus, according to a later analysis. At a false discovery rate of 0.05, a later analysis linked 15,000 to 20,000 TCR beta sequences to specific HLA alleles. A later analysis found that TCR association rates varied across HLA loci, with DRB1 alleles showing the most associated TCRs and HLA-C alleles the fewest. The presence/absence analyses assumed that sequencing depth was roughly uniform across donors, and that assumption may not be true. The sequencing pipeline was judged likely to have produced a cluster of highly shared sequence variants as a technical artifact. A further reported finding was that TCR beta sequences accurately predicted the HLA-A and HLA-B alleles for most subjects in the first cohort. Because the 87-base-pair reads could not distinguish some IMGT-functional V segments, including TRBV6-2 and TRBV6-3, those segments were excluded. Cytomegalovirus status was reported to be diagnosed by the classifier with high specificity and sensitivity in both the original and validation cohorts. Broadly in line with IMGT annotations, most TCR beta V segments showed up in productive rearrangements about 90% or about 30% of the time in an earlier analysis of some 590 of the donors. Assigning TCR associations to individual alleles was difficult when HLA alleles, especially DR and DQ, strongly co-occurred. A later analysis found that HLA-associated TCR beta chains were more clonally expanded and had lower generation probabilities than equally common non-associated chains. It was suggested by the authors that the approach could potentially be generalized to other disease states and immunological phenotypes. Compared with the 666-donor mean, donors in an Asian-associated ancestry cluster had fewer N-insertions in productive TCRs, according to a later genetic analysis. Because HLA typing was missing for some donors at each locus, association tests included only the typed subset. This cohort had only TCR beta chains sequenced, and the lack of alpha or paired-chain data limited which features could be detected. V-gene and J-gene trimming of TCR beta chains was associated with a missense DCLRE1C variant in a later genetic analysis, and the association was replicated in an independent cohort. A later analysis found that most CMV-associated TCR beta chains appeared HLA-restricted, with HLA associations seemingly driven largely by CMV exposure. In vitro tests confirmed that a few of the cytomegalovirus-associated TCR beta chains recognize cytomegalovirus antigens. Because counts were too low, roughly 16 rarely observed V segments, including chromosome 9 orphons, were left out of the earlier analysis of 587 of the donors.

Relative to germline, V is 1 base shorter and J is 11 bases shorter, with 14 bases between their ends. Via the germline V gene, CDR1 is SNHLY and CDR2 FYNNEI. The CDR3 runs 13 amino acids, cysteine and phenylalanine included. The kept DNA is CDR3 alone, 39 bases in frame from the first base. The cohort consisted of some 730 healthy bone marrow donors. Cohort members were all nominally healthy when sampled, although unrecorded immune exposures were likely present. The donor tested CMV seropositive, placing the donor among the 289 seropositive members of the cohort. A peripheral blood sample was collected from each donor, and TCR beta sequencing was performed on peripheral blood mononuclear cells. Genomic DNA was extracted from the blood cell samples with the Qiagen DNeasy Blood Extraction Kit. This clone was picked up a small number of times. The target of this receptor is not known. Base qualities were left out, and no much larger clone turns up one base away.

This TCR derives from a woman aged 18-35 years in good health and CMV-seropositive. Sequencing input: PBMCs. Recombination joined TRBV2 with TRBJ1-1; the D gene is possibly TRBD1, with 5 bases matching. The CDR3 sequence is CASSEVPRARAFF. The nucleotide sequence reads TGTGCCAGCAGTGAAGTCCCCAGGGCGCGGGCTTTCTTT. The full variable domain, completed from the reference TRBV2 and TRBJ1-1 proteins outside the CDR3, reads EPEVTQTPSHQVTQMGQEVILRCVPISNHLYFYWYRQILGQKVEFLVSFYNNEISEKSEIFDDQFSVERPDGSNFTLKIRSTKLEDSAMYFCASSEVPRARAFFGQGTRLTVV.